This T cell receptor beta chain was recovered during a study of regulatory T cells in long-lasting Graves disease. Study summary: Antithyroid drugs had been given to newly diagnosed Graves' patients for under 3 months.

Study-level results: Rather than thyroid tissue, only peripheral blood underwent study. TRBV28, TRBJ1-2 and TRBJ2-5 were favored in persistent disease.

This clonotype was detected a few times. Its antigen is still unknown. Between the trimmed V and J ends, which lost 3 bases and 0 bases, there was a span of 17 bases. Germline lookup yields CDR1 DFQATT and CDR2 SNEGSKA (reference sequence). The CDR3 spans 16 residues. Indicated time point: newly diagnosed GD, antithyroid drugs for less than 3 months. There was RNA extracted from PBMCs, and the TCR library was made from it. Investigators prepared the TCR beta libraries by applying iRepertoire HTBI primers and Arm-PCR of CDR3 regions. One entry per CDR3 protein results from TCRdb running MiXCR on the multiplex PCR reads. The table shows about 620,000 distinct CDR3 sequences, with about 16% occurring only once. These data were also filed under a second study, of T cells in Graves' hyperthyroidism and ophthalmopathy. As that study records: Newly diagnosed patients aged 18 to 65 had hyperthyroidism of under 2 months' duration.

The material sequenced was peripheral blood mononuclear cells (PBMCs), taken at new diagnosis, from a patient treated with antithyroid drugs. This TCR derives from a woman aged 30 to 39 with Graves disease. The V call is TRBV20-1, the J call TRBJ1-1; perhaps TRBD1 as D (6 bases). The CDR3 nucleotides read TGCAGTGCTAGGGCTTCTGGACAGCTATTGAACACTGAAGCTTTCTTT. It yields the protein CSARASGQLLNTEAFF.